This TCR beta chain was sequenced during a study of blood T cell repertoires in COVID-19. Overall study: COVID-19 samples from acute and convalescent phases originated in the United States, Italy and Spain. The cDNA or gDNA used as material had been derived from T cells, B-cell-depleted T cells, or PBMCs.

Data came from immunoSEQ multiplex PCR; TCRdb stores just in-frame clones and leaves some out. The table records 240,000 or so clones, about four fifths of them present only once. The CDR3 is made up of 13 amino acids. V lost 5 bases to trimming and J lost 3 bases, with 10 bases between them. Germline CDR1 is LGHDT and CDR2 is YNNKEL (reference sequence). Specimen: peripheral blood. V gene TRBV3-1 (or the pseudogene TRBV3-2) combines with J gene TRBJ1-2; D remains unclear. The TCR was taken from a woman older than 75 with COVID-19, enrolled during active disease. CDR3 residues: CASSIVQDYGYTF. In nucleotides, the CDR3 is TGTGCCAGCAGCATCGTCCAGGACTATGGCTACACCTTC.